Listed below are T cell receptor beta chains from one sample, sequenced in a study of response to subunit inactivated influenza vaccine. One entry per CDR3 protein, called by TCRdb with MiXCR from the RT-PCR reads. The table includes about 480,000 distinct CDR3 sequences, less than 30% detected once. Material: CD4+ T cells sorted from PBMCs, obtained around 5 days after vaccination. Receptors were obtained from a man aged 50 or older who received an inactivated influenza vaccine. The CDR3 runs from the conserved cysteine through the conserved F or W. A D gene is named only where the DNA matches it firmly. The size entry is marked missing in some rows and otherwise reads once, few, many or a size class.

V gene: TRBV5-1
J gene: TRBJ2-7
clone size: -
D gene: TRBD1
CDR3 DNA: TGCGCCAGCTACTTGGACAGGGGCAACGAGCAGTACTTC
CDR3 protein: CASYLDRGNEQYF

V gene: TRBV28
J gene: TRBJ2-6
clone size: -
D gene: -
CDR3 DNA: TGTGCCAGCAGTTTGGTGGTGTCCCCCACTGGGGCCAACGTCCTGACTTTC
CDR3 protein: CASSLVVSPTGANVLTF

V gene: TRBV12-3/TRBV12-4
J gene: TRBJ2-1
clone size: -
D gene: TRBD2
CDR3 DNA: TGTGCCAGCAGTTTTAGCGGGGGGGTTGCTGAGCAGTTCTTC
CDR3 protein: CASSFSGGVAEQFF

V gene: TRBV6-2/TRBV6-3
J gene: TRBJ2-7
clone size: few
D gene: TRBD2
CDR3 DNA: TGTGCCAGCAGGGCGGCTAGCGGGAGAATCCGCTACGAGCAGTACTTC
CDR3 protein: CASRAASGRIRYEQYF

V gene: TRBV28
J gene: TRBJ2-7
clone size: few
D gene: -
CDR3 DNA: TGTGCCAGCGTGCTAATCCGGGGAATGACCTACGAGCAGTACTTC
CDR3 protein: CASVLIRGMTYEQYF

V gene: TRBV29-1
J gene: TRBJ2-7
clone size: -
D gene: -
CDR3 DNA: TGCAGCGTTGTTGTCTCCTACGAGCAGTACTTC
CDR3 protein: CSVVVSYEQYF

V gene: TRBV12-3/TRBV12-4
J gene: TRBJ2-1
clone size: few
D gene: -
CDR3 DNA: TGTGCCAGTGGAAGCGGGCCATTCTACAATGAGCAGTTCTTC
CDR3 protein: CASGSGPFYNEQFF

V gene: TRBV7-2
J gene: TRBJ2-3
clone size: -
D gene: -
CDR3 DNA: TGTGCCAGCAGCAACGGGGGGCGGGCAGATACGCAGTATTTT
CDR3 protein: CASSNGGRADTQYF

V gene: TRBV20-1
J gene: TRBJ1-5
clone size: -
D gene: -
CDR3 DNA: TGCAGTGCTAGAGAGGGTAGGACGTCGGATCAGCCCCAGCATTTT
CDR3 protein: CSAREGRTSDQPQHF

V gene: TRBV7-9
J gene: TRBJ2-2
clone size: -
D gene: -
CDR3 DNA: TGTGCCAGCAGACTAAGCCCATCGGGCGGGGAGCTGTTTTTT
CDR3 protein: CASRLSPSGGELFF

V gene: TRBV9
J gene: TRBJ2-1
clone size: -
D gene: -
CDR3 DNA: TGTGCCAGCAGCGTAGTAAGGGCTGGGGCTGAGCAGTTCTTC
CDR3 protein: CASSVVRAGAEQFF

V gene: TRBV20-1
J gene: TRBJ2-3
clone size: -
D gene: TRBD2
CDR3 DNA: TGCAGTGCTAGAGGGACTAGCGGAAGTTTCACAGATACGCAGTATTTT
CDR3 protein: CSARGTSGSFTDTQYF

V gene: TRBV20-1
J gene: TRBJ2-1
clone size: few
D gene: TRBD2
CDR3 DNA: TGCAGTGCTATGAGCGGGGACTCCTACAATGAGCAGTTCTTC
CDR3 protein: CSAMSGDSYNEQFF

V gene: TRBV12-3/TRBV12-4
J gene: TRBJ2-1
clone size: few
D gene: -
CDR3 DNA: TGTGCCAGCGAAGACAGGCGGGGAGGCTCCTACAATGAGCAGTTCTTC
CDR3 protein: CASEDRRGGSYNEQFF

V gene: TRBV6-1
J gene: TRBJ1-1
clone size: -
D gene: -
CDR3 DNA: TGTGCCAGCGAATCGACATACAGGAGCACTGAAGCTTTCTTT
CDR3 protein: CASESTYRSTEAFF

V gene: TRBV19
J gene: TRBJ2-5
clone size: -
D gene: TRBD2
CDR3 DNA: TGTGCCAGTAGTACTAGCGGGACGTACCAAGAGACCCAGTACTTC
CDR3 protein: CASSTSGTYQETQYF

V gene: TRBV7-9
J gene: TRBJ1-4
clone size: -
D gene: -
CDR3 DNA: TGTGCCAGCAGCTTATCGGAGTACTTACTGTTTTTT
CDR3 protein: CASSLSEYLLFF

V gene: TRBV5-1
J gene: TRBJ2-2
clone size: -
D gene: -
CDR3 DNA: TGCGCCAGCAGGGACTCTAACACCGGGGAGCTGTTTTTT
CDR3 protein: CASRDSNTGELFF

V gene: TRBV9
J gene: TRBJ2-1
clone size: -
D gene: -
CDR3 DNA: TGTGCCAGCAGCGTAATGGAGCACAACACCAATGAGCAGTTCTTC
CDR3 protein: CASSVMEHNTNEQFF

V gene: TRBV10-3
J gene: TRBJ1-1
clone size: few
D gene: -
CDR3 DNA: TGTGCCATCGATGCGGGAGGCGGGAGGGGCACTGAAGCTTTCTTT
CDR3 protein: CAIDAGGGRGTEAFF

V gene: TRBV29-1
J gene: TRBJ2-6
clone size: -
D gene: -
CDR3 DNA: TGCAGCGCCGGGGATAGTGCAGGCTCTGGGGCCAACGTCCTGACTTTC
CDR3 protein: CSAGDSAGSGANVLTF

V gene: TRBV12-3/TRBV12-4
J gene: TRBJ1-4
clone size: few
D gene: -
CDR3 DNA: TGTGCCAGCAGTTTTAGACAGGCAACTAATGAAAAACTGTTTTTT
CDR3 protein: CASSFRQATNEKLFF

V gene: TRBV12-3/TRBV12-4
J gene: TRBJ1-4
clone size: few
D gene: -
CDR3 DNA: TGTGCCAGCAGTTTCGACAGGACTAATGAAAAACTGTTTTTT
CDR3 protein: CASSFDRTNEKLFF

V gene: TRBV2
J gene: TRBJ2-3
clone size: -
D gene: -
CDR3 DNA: TGTGCCTTCTGTTTTTTGGGCCCGAGGGCTGACGGCACAGATACGCAGTATTTT
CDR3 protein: CAFCFLGPRADGTDTQYF

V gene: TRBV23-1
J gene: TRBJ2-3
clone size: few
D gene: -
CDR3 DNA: TGCGCCAGCAGTCAATCGCAGGGGACAGATACGCAGTATTTT
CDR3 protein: CASSQSQGTDTQYF

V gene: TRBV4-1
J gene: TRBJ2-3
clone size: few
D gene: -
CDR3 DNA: TGCGCCAGCAGCCCCACAGCCTTTTCAAGCACAGATACGCAGTATTTT
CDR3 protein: CASSPTAFSSTDTQYF

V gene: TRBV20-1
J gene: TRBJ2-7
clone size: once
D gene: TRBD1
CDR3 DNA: TGCAGTGCTAGAGGAACGCAACAGGGGGCGGATGGGCAGTACTTC
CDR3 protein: CSARGTQQGADGQYF

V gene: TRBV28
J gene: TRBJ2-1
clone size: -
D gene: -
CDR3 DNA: TGTGCCAGCAGTCAACTAGGCACGAATGAGCAGTTCTTC
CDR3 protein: CASSQLGTNEQFF

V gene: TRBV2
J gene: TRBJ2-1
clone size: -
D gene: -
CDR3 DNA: TGTGCCAGCCGGTGGGAGCTTGGGACGGAGTTCTTC
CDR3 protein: CASRWELGTEFF

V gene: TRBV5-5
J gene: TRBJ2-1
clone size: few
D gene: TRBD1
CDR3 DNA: TGTGCCAGCATCCCGACAGGGGCCAAAACCTACAATGAGCAGTTCTTC
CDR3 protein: CASIPTGAKTYNEQFF

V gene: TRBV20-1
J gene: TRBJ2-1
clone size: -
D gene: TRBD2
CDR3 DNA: TGCAGTGCCAGACTAGCGGATGAGCAGTTCTTC
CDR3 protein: CSARLADEQFF

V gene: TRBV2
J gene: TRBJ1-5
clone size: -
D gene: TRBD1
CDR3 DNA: TGTGCCAGCAGTGAGACAGGGGTGCGGCAGCCCCAGCATTTT
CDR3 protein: CASSETGVRQPQHF

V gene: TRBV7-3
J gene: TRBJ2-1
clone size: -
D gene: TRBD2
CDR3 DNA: TGTGCCAGCAGCCCCCGACTAGCGGTCTACAATGAGCAGTTCTTC
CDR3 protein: CASSPRLAVYNEQFF